Presented here are 28 T cell receptor beta chains from one specimen sequenced in a study of blood T cells in healthy people across ages. A sample-barcoded 5' primer and a J-beta primer mix were used in a second PCR of about 7 to 12 cycles. Via MiXCR, TCRdb re-called the 5' RACE reads, giving one row per CDR3 protein. The table lists 1.5 million to 2 million distinct CDR3 sequences, about 30% of them singletons. The sequenced sample was blood. The source of these receptors is a woman in her twenties or thirties in good health.

This clonotype was counted ten times or more. The J gene is TRBJ2-3, the V gene TRBV28; TRBD1 might be the D (6 bases). Trimming pared 10 bases from V and 0 bases from J, leaving 8 bases between. The CDR3 sequence is 12 residues long. Per the germline V gene, CDR1 is MDHEN and CDR2 is SYDVKM. CDR3 amino acids: CATTGSTDTQYF. Here the CDR3 DNA reads TGTGCCACCACAGGGAGCACAGATACGCAGTATTTT.

The V call is TRBV6-6, the J call TRBJ2-3, with TRBD1 identical over 8 bases. Germline V gene data show CDR1 as MNHNY and CDR2 as SVGAGI (reference sequence). The CDR3 is 14 residues long. J gave up 4 bases and V 6 bases, and 6 bases lay outside the gene matches. The CDR3 region is CASSRTGLSDTQYF. The CDR3 DNA reads as TGTGCCAGCAGCCGGACAGGGTTGTCAGATACGCAGTATTTT.

This clonotype has just a few counts. This may stem from a read error, because a much larger clone lies one nucleotide away. The chain employs TRBV5-6 and TRBJ1-2; a weak D match, TRBD1 (5 bases). CDR1 is SGHDT and CDR2 is YYEEEE in the germline V gene. The CDR3 is made up of 13 amino acids. The CDR3 DNA sequence: TGTACCAGCAGCCAGACAGCTCATTATGGCTACACCTTC. Translation gives CTSSQTAHYGYTF.

This clonotype was recorded a few times. The chain has TRBV7-2 and TRBJ2-5; TRBD2 aligns across 7 bases. Germline values: CDR1 SGHTA, CDR2 FQGNSA. V lost 1 base, J lost 11 bases, and 10 bases stayed unmatched. This CDR3 spans 14 amino acids. The CDR3: CASSLVSGGMEQYF. DNA of the CDR3: TGTGCCAGCAGCTTAGTGTCCGGGGGGATGGAGCAGTACTTC. Full variable domain (missing parts from reference TRBV7-2 and TRBJ2-5): GAGVSQSPSNKVTEKGKDVELRCDPISGHTALYWYRQSLGQGLEFLIYFQGNSAPDKSGLPSDRFSAERTGGSVSTLTIQRTQQEDSAVYLCASSLVSGGMEQYFGPGTRLLVL.

There are many counts of this clonotype. The rearrangement uses TRBV20-1 and TRBJ2-4, with 12 positions matching TRBD2. The CDR3 extends over 15 amino acids. CDR1 and CDR2 (germline): DFQATT, SNEGSKA (reference sequence). J lost 8 bases, V lost 6 bases, and 11 bases had no gene match. In DNA form, the CDR3 reads TGCAGTGCGCCGACTAGCGGGAGAGGGGGAGACATTCAGTACTTC. Translating it yields CSAPTSGRGGDIQYF.

V is TRBV12-5 and J is TRBJ2-7, with D perhaps matching TRBD2 (5 bases). CDR1 and CDR2 from the germline V gene are LGHNT and FRNRAP. The CDR3 loop spans 20 amino acids. V lost 0 bases to trimming and J lost 1 base, with 25 bases between them. The CDR3 DNA reads TGTGCTAGTGGTTTGGTAATAGTGGGGTTACCCCTTCGAGGGTCCTACGAGCAGTACTTC. Amino acid sequence: CASGLVIVGLPLRGSYEQYF.

The rearrangement uses TRBV3-1 and TRBJ1-6, with D uncertain. The germline CDR1 and CDR2 sequences are LGHDT and YNNKEL (reference sequence). The CDR3 contains 14 residues. V was clipped by 4 bases and J by 7 bases, with 11 bases between them. CDR3 residues: CASSRSLQNSPLHF. The CDR3 coding sequence is TGTGCCAGCAGCCGCTCTCTCCAGAATTCACCCCTCCACTTT.

This chain connects TRBV28 to TRBJ1-2; the D is unclear. The CDR3 is made up of 12 amino acids. Between the trimmed V and J ends, which lost 4 bases and 4 bases, there was a span of 7 bases. Germline V lookup: CDR1 MDHEN, CDR2 SYDVKM. CDR3 sequence reads: CASSWSFYGYTF. The DNA of the CDR3 is TGTGCCAGCAGTTGGAGTTTCTATGGCTACACCTTC.

This clonotype was seen only a few times. The chain is built from TRBV7-9 and TRBJ1-5; tentatively, D is TRBD1 (5 bases). The germline CDR1 and CDR2 sequences are SEHNR and FQNEAQ (reference sequence). This CDR3 spans 14 amino acids. V was clipped by 5 bases and J by 4 bases, with 12 bases between them. The CDR3 here is CASSVWDGNQPQHF. The CDR3 DNA follows: TGTGCCAGCAGCGTCTGGGACGGAAATCAGCCCCAGCATTTT.

This clonotype was found a few times. This chain uses TRBV7-9 with TRBJ1-1; 7 nucleotides agree with TRBD1. Looked up from germline, CDR1 is SEHNR and CDR2 is FQNEAQ (reference sequence). J was trimmed by 0 bases and V by 7 bases; bases with no gene match: 5. This CDR3 spans 14 amino acids. The DNA of the CDR3 is TGTGCCAGCATACCGGGACAGATGAACACTGAAGCTTTCTTT. Translation: CASIPGQMNTEAFF.

This clonotype was picked up a small number of times. The chain has TRBV5-1 and TRBJ2-1; D may be TRBD1 (5 bases). CDR1 and CDR2 (germline): SGHRS, YFSETQ. This CDR3 is built from 14 residues. V lost 6 bases to trimming and J lost 7 bases, with 17 bases between them. In DNA form, the CDR3 reads TGCGCCAGCAACTATCAGGGTTTATGGAATGAGCAGTTCTTC. Translated, it gives CASNYQGLWNEQFF. Together with reference TRBV5-1 and TRBJ2-1, the CDR3 gives the full variable domain: KAGVTQTPRYLIKTRGQQVTLSCSPISGHRSVSWYQQTPGQGLQFLFEYFSETQRNKGNFPGRFSGRQFSNSRSEMNVSTLELGDSALYLCASNYQGLWNEQFFGPGTRLTVL.

The genes are TRBV19 and TRBJ2-1; D is unclear. V lost 3 bases to trimming and J lost 9 bases, with 15 bases between them. This CDR3 is 14 amino acids long. CDR1 and CDR2 from the germline V gene are LNHDA and SQIVND (reference sequence). The CDR3 coding sequence is TGTGCCAGTAGTATTGGCTCCGCGGCAGCTGAGCAGTTCTTC. As protein: CASSIGSAAAEQFF.

The CDR3 spells CASSLARGLGGELFF. The CDR3 region has the DNA TGCGCCAGCAGCTTGGCCCGGGGGCTTGGCGGGGAGCTGTTTTTT. This chain joins TRBV5-1 and TRBJ2-2; D might be TRBD1 or TRBD2, each matching 6 bases. This CDR3 comprises 15 residues. Trimming cost V 0 bases and J 7 bases, with 13 bases left between them. CDR1 and CDR2 from the germline V gene are SGHRS and YFSETQ.

V is TRBV5-5 and J is TRBJ2-7, with 11 bases lining up with TRBD2. The length of the CDR3 is 14 residues. Germline lookup yields CDR1 SGHKS and CDR2 YYEKEE (reference sequence). J gave up 9 bases and V 4 bases, and 9 bases lay outside the gene matches. CDR3 coding DNA: TGTGCCAGCAGCCAAACTAGCGGGAGCTCGAGGCAGTACTTC. This gives the protein CASSQTSGSSRQYF.

The chain has TRBV6-5 and TRBJ2-3; 11 nucleotides agree with TRBD2. The CDR3 sequence is 17 residues long. With 2 bases clipped from V and 7 bases from J, the junction kept 11 bases outside the gene matches. Germline CDR1 MNHEY, CDR2 SVGAGI. The CDR3 is CASSYGGSGGAANTQYF. CDR3 nucleotide sequence: TGTGCCAGCAGTTACGGAGGTAGCGGGGGGGCGGCGAATACGCAGTATTTT.

The sample holds many counts of this clonotype. V is TRBV7-8 and J is TRBJ2-5; possibly TRBD1 or TRBD2 for D (5 bases each). This CDR3 contains 16 residues. Trimming left V 5 bases short and J 11 bases short, with 27 bases between. CDR1 is SGHVS and CDR2 is FQNEAQ in the germline V gene. The CDR3 DNA sequence: TGTGCCAGCAGCGCCCAGCAGGGTCGGGCTAAAACGGGGCAGTACTTC. Its protein product is CASSAQQGRAKTGQYF.

This clonotype came up a few times. This sequence joins TRBV4-1 and TRBJ1-5; TRBD1 aligns across 8 bases. The CDR3 consists of 16 residues. V shed 1 base and J 5 bases; nucleotides not matched to a gene: 7. Germline values: CDR1 MGHRA, CDR2 YSYEKL. The CDR3 region is CASSQGRTGPHQPQHF. CDR3 sequence (DNA): TGCGCCAGCAGCCAAGGGCGGACAGGGCCTCATCAGCCCCAGCATTTT.

V usage is TRBV5-5 and J usage is TRBJ2-2; D possibly uses TRBD1 or TRBD2 (5 bases each). The CDR3 is 16 residues long. Trimming took 2 bases from V and 9 from J, leaving 20 bases between them. Per germline, CDR1 SGHKS and CDR2 YYEKEE (reference sequence). The CDR3 spells CASSFSPNQGTRELFF. For the CDR3, the DNA is TGTGCCAGCAGCTTTTCGCCTAACCAAGGGACCAGGGAGCTGTTTTTT.

This clonotype showed up just a few times. This CDR3 reads CASSPQNPGSGETQYF. The CDR3 DNA is TGTGCCAGCTCACCCCAGAACCCGGGTTCAGGAGAGACCCAGTACTTC. J is TRBJ2-5 and V is TRBV18; D unclear. V gave up 3 bases and J gave up 4 bases, with 18 bases separating them. Germline assignment: CDR1 KGHSH and CDR2 LQKENI. This CDR3 has 16 amino acids.

This chain uses TRBV7-6 with TRBJ1-1; D ambiguous. V lost 4 bases and J 11 bases, leaving 17 bases between the germline ends. CDR3 length: 13 amino acids. The germline gives CDR1 SGHVS, CDR2 FNYEAQ. CDR3 residues: CASSSTDLSGAFF. CDR3 sequence (DNA): TGTGCCAGCAGCTCAACGGACCTATCTGGGGCTTTCTTT.

In its sample, this clonotype was seen many times. V gene TRBV5-6 combines with J gene TRBJ2-1; D is ambiguous. The CDR3 contains 15 residues. V was cut by 2 bases and J by 9 bases, with 18 bases left in between. Germline CDR1 reads SGHDT; CDR2 reads YYEEEE. As DNA, the CDR3 is TGTGCCAGCAGCTTATATTCGCTAGTCGGGTTTGAGCAGTTCTTC. It codes for CASSLYSLVGFEQFF.

This chain links TRBV29-1 with TRBJ1-1; the match to TRBD1 covers 8 bases. From germline, CDR1 is SQVTM and CDR2 ANQGSEA. Trimming at V came to 7 bases and at J to 11 bases, leaving 6 bases not matched to a gene. The CDR3 is 10 amino acids. The CDR3 DNA sequence: TGCAGCGACGACGGACAGGGTGCTTTCTTT. Translation gives CSDDGQGAFF.

This clonotype has only a few counts. This chain links TRBV7-9 with TRBJ2-3, with D unclear. Germline values: CDR1 SEHNR, CDR2 FQNEAQ (reference sequence). V lost 4 bases, J lost 6 bases, and 8 bases lay in between. The CDR3 spans 12 residues. The CDR3 sequence: CASSSALDTQYF. DNA of the CDR3: TGTGCCAGCAGCTCTGCTCTGGATACGCAGTATTTT.

The chain couples TRBV6-5 to TRBJ1-2, with TRBD1 as a possible D gene (5 bases). V was clipped by 5 bases and J by 2 bases, with 12 bases between them. This CDR3 region has 14 residues. The germline V gene has CDR1 MNHEY and CDR2 SVGAGI. In DNA, the CDR3 is TGTGCCAGCAGTAAGAACAGGAAAAACTATGGCTACACCTTC. Translating it yields CASSKNRKNYGYTF.

This clonotype was seen ten or more times. This chain links TRBV7-8 with TRBJ1-2, with D unresolved. CDR1 and CDR2 (germline): SGHVS, FQNEAQ. V lost 1 base, J lost 6 bases, and 21 bases lay in between. CDR3 size: 17 residues. For the CDR3, the DNA is TGTGCCAGCAGCTTAGAAGCTTCATTCAGGATTAGGAATGGCTACACCTTC. Translated, it gives CASSLEASFRIRNGYTF.

This clonotype was seen a few times. V is TRBV5-5 and J is TRBJ1-2; D remains ambiguous. The CDR3 sequence is 15 residues long. Per germline, CDR1 SGHKS and CDR2 YYEKEE (reference sequence). Trimming left V 0 bases short and J 8 bases short, with 17 bases between. The CDR3 nucleotides read TGTGCCAGCAGCTTGGGGCCGGTGTTGCTAGAGGGCTACACCTTC. Translated: CASSLGPVLLEGYTF.

V is TRBV7-8 and J is TRBJ2-7; 8 positions match TRBD1. There are 15 residues in the CDR3. Germline-derived CDR1 and CDR2 are SGHVS and FQNEAQ. V dropped 4 bases and J dropped 6; count of bases not matched to a gene: 11. The CDR3 reads CASSSRRTGWAEQYF. The CDR3 DNA sequence: TGTGCCAGCAGCTCCCGGAGGACAGGGTGGGCCGAGCAGTACTTC.

The V and J genes are TRBV29-1 and TRBJ2-4; D ambiguous. Looked up from germline, CDR1 is SQVTM and CDR2 is ANQGSEA. The germline V and J ends were trimmed by 0 bases and 5 bases, with 5 bases remaining between them. The CDR3 totals 12 residues. Written as DNA, the CDR3 is TGCAGCGTTGAAGACGTCCAAAACATTCAGTACTTC. Amino acid sequence: CSVEDVQNIQYF.